Presented here are 3 T cell receptor beta chains from one specimen sequenced in a study of post-analysis software for immune sequencing data. Prepared TCR beta cDNA libraries contained unique molecular identifiers. A single record per CDR3 protein comes from TCRdb applying MiXCR to the PCR reads. The data show 350,000 to 450,000 distinct CDR3 sequences, roughly 40% seen once. Their antigens remain unidentified. Findings and limits, study-wide: With TRBV5-6, TRBV5-1 and TRBV20-1 included, a handful of TRBV segments were more frequent in patients than in controls.

Sequenced material: blood. Receptors were obtained from a girl aged 2 to 9 with multiple sclerosis.

The V call is TRBV3-1, the J call TRBJ2-7; TRBD2 aligns across 13 bases. This CDR3 has 16 residues. Germline CDR1 LGHDT, CDR2 YNNKEL (reference sequence). J gave up 11 bases and V 0 bases, and 10 bases lay outside the gene matches. Here the CDR3 DNA reads TGTGCCAGCAGCCAAGAATTGGAGACTAGCGGGGGGCCAGAGTACTTC. Encoded protein: CASSQELETSGGPEYF.

Points on this clonotype: One end of the junction varies from germline; a read error may be responsible. The chain has TRBV4-3 and TRBJ2-1, with 8 bases fitting TRBD1. CDR3 length: 16 residues. Germline loops: CDR1 LGHNA, CDR2 YSLEER. The CDR3 is CASSLTDRALAGELFF. The CDR3 coding sequence is TGCGCCAGCAGCCTAACGGACAGGGCTCTCGCCGGGGAGCTGTTCTTC.

The sample holds a few counts of this clonotype. The chain combines TRBV4-1 with TRBJ2-7; 8 positions match TRBD2. Germline V gives CDR1 MGHRA, CDR2 YSYEKL. The CDR3 runs 16 residues. The junction had 8 bases not matched to a gene; V was cut back by 4 bases and J by 0 bases. The CDR3 sequence is CASSRVTGLGSYEQYF. CDR3 nucleotide sequence: TGCGCCAGCAGCCGAGTAACGGGACTAGGCTCCTACGAGCAGTACTTC.